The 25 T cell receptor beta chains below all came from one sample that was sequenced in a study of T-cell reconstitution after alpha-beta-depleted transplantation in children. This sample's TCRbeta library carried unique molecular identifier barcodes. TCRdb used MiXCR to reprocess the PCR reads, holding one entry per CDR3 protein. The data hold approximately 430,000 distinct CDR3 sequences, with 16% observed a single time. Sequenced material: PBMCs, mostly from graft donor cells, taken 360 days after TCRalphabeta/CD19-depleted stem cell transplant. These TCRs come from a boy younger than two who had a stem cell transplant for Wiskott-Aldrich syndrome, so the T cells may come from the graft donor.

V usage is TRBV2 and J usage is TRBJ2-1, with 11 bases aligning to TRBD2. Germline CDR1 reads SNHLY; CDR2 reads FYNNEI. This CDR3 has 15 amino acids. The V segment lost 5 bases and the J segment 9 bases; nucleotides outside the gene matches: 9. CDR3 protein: CASSLVLAGEGEQFF. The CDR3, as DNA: TGTGCCAGCAGTCTAGTACTAGCGGGGGAAGGTGAGCAGTTCTTC. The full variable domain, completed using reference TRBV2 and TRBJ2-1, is EPEVTQTPSHQVTQMGQEVILRCVPISNHLYFYWYRQILGQKVEFLVSFYNNEISEKSEIFDDQFSVERPDGSNFTLKIRSTKLEDSAMYFCASSLVLAGEGEQFFGPGTRLTVL.

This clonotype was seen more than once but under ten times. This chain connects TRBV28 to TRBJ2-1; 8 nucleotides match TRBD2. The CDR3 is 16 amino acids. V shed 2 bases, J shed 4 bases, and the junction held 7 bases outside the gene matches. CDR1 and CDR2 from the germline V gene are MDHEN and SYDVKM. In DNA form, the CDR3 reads TGTGCCAGCAGTTTAGAGCCGGGGGGGGTATACAATGAGCAGTTCTTC. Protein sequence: CASSLEPGGVYNEQFF.

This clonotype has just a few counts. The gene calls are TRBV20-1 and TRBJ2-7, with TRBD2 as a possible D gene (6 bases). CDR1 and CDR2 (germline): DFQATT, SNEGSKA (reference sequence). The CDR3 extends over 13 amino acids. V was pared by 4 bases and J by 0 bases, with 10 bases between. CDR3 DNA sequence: TGCAGTGCTAACGGGGGAAGCTCCTACGAGCAGTACTTC. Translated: CSANGGSSYEQYF.

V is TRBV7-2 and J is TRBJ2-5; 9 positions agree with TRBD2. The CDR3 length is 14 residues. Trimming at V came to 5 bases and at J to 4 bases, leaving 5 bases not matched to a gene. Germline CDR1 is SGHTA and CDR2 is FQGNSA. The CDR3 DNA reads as TGTGCCAGCAGCGCACGACTAGCGGCAGAGACCCAGTACTTC. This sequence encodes CASSARLAAETQYF.

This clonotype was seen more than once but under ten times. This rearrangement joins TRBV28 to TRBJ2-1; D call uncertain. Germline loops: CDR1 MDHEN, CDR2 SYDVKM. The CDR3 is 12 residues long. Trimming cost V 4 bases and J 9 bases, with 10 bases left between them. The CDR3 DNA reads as TGTGCCAGCAGTTCCCAGTGGATTGAGCAGTTCTTC. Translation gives CASSSQWIEQFF.

The CDR3 nucleotides read TGTGCCAGCAGTCAGGGACTAGTAGAACATGAGCAGTTCTTC. This gives the protein CASSQGLVEHEQFF. V and J are TRBV12-3 or TRBV12-4 and TRBJ2-1; 8 bases agree with TRBD2. CDR3 length: 14 amino acids. With V trimmed by 5 bases and J by 8 bases, 8 bases remained unmatched.

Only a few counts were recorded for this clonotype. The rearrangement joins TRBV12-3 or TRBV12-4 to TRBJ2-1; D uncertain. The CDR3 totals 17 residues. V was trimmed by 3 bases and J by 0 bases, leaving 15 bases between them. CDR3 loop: CASSLRIALSSYNEQFF. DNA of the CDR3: TGTGCCAGCAGTTTGAGGATTGCGTTGAGCTCCTACAATGAGCAGTTCTTC.

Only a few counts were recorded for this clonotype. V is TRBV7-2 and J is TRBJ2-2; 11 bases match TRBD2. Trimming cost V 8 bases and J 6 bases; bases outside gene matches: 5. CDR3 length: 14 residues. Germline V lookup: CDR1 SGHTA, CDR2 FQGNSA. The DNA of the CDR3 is TGTGCCAGCGCTACTAGCGGGGGATCCGGGGAGCTGTTTTTT. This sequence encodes CASATSGGSGELFF.

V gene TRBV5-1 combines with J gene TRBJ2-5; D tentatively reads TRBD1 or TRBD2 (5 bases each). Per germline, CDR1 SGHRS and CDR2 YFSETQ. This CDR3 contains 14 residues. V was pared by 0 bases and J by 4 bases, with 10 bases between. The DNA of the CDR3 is TGCGCCAGCAGCTTGGGGGCTGGGGGAGAGACCCAGTACTTC. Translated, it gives CASSLGAGGETQYF.

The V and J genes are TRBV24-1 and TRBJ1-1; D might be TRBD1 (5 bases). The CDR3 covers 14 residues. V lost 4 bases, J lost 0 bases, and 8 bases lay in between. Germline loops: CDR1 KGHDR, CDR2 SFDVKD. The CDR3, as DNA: TGTGCCACCAGTGAGTCGGGACTGAACACTGAAGCTTTCTTT. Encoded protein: CATSESGLNTEAFF.

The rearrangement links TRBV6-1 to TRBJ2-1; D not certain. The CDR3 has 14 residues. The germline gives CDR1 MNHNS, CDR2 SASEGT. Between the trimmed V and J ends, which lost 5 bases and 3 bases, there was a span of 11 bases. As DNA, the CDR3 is TGTGCCAGCAGTAGAAGGGTTAACTACAATGAGCAGTTCTTC. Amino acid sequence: CASSRRVNYNEQFF.

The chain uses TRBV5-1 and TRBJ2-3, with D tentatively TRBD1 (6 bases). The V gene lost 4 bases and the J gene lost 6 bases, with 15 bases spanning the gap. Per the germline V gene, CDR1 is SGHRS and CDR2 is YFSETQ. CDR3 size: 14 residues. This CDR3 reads CASSGRQGMDTQYF. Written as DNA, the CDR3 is TGCGCCAGCAGCGGGCGGCAGGGGATGGATACGCAGTATTTT.

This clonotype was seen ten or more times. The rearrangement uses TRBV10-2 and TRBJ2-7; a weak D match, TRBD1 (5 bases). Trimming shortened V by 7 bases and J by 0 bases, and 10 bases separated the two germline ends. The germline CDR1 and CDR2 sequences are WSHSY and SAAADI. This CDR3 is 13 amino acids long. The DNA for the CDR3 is TGCGCCAGCAAGCCAGGGTTCTCCTACGAGCAGTACTTC. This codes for CASKPGFSYEQYF.

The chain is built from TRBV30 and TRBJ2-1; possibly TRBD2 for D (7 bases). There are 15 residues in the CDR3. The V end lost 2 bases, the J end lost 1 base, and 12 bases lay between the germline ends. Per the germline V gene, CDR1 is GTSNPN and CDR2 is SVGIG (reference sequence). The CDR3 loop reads CAWSRRGGSYNEQFF. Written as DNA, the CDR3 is TGTGCCTGGAGTAGGAGGGGGGGATCCTACAATGAGCAGTTCTTC.

The CDR3 spells CASSQERGGKSSYEQYF. CDR3 sequence (DNA): TGTGCCAGCAGCCAAGAGCGGGGCGGGAAGAGCTCCTACGAGCAGTACTTC. The J gene is TRBJ2-7, the V gene TRBV3-1; a weak D match, TRBD2 (6 bases). CDR1 and CDR2 (germline): LGHDT, YNNKEL (reference sequence). V was clipped by 0 bases and J by 0 bases, with 15 bases between them. The CDR3 is 17 residues long.

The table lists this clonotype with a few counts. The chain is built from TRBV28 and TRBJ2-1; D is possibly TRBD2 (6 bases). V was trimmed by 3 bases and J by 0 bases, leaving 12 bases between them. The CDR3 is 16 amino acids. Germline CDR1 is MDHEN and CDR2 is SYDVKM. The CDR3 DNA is TGTGCCAGCAGTTTGGCTAGCGCAAGCTCCTACAATGAGCAGTTCTTC. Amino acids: CASSLASASSYNEQFF.

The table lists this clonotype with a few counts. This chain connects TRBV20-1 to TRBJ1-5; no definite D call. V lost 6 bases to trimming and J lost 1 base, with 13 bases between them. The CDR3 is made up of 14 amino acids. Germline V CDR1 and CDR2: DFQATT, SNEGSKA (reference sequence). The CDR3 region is CSAAKPGSNQPQHF. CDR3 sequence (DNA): TGCAGTGCAGCAAAGCCGGGGAGCAATCAGCCCCAGCATTTT.

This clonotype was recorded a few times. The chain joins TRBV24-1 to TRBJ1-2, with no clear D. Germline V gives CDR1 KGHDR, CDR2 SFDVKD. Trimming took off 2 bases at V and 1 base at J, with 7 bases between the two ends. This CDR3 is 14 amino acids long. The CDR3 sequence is CATSDSRINYGYTF. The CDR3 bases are TGTGCCACCAGTGATTCTCGGATTAACTATGGCTACACCTTC.

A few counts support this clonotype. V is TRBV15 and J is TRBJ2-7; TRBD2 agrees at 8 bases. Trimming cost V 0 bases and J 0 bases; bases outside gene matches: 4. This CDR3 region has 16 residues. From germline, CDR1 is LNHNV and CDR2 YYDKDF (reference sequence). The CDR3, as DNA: TGTGCCACCAGCAGAGATCCGGGGGGGTACTCCTACGAGCAGTACTTC. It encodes CATSRDPGGYSYEQYF. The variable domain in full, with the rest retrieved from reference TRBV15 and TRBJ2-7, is DAMVIQNPRYQVTQFGKPVTLSCSQTLNHNVMYWYQQKSSQAPKLLFHYYDKDFNNEADTPDNFQSRRPNTSFCFLDIRSPGLGDTAMYLCATSRDPGGYSYEQYFGPGTRLTVT.

In nucleotides, the CDR3 is TGTGCCAGCAGCTTAGTTAGCGGGAGGGACACCGGGGAGCTGTTTTTT. Encoded protein: CASSLVSGRDTGELFF. J is TRBJ2-2 and V is TRBV7-2; TRBD2 matches 11 bases. CDR1 SGHTA and CDR2 FQGNSA come from the germline V gene. The CDR3 length is 16 residues. The V segment lost 1 base and the J segment 3 bases; nucleotides outside the gene matches: 1.

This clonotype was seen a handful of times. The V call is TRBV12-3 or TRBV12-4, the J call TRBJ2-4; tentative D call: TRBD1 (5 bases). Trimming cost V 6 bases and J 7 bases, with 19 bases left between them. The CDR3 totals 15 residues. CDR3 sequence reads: CASSPRGRGWNIQYF. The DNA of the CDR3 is TGTGCCAGCAGCCCTAGAGGTAGGGGATGGAACATTCAGTACTTC.

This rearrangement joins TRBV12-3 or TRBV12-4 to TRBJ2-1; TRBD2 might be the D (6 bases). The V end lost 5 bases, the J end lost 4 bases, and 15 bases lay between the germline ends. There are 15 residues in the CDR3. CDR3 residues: CASSPLPSDYNEQFF. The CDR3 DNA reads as TGTGCCAGCAGTCCCCTCCCTAGCGATTACAATGAGCAGTTCTTC.

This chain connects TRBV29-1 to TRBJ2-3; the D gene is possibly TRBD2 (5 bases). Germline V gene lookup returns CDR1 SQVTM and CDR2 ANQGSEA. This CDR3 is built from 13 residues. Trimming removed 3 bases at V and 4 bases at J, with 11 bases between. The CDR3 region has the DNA TGCAGCGTTGACTCGGGGATTGCAGATACGCAGTATTTT. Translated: CSVDSGIADTQYF.

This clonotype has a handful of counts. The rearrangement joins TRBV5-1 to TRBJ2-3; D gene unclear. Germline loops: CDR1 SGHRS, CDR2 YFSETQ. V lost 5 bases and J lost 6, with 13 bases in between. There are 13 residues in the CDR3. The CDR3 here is CASSGQADDTQYF. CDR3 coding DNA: TGCGCCAGCAGTGGCCAGGCCGACGATACGCAGTATTTT.

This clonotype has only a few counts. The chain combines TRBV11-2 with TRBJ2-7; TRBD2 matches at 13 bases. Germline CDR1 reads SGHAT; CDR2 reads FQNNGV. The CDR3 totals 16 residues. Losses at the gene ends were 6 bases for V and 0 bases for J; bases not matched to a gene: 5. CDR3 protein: CASSSRTSGSSYEQYF. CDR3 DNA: TGTGCCAGCAGTTCCCGGACTAGCGGGAGCTCCTACGAGCAGTACTTC.